The present T cell receptor beta chain was sequenced within a study of blood T cell repertoires in COVID-19. Germline V gives CDR1 MDHEN, CDR2 SYDVKM. This CDR3 has 17 amino acids. After removal of 3 bases from V and 4 bases from J, the junction contained 10 bases not matched to a gene. The method was immunoSEQ multiplex PCR; TCRdb's version includes in-frame clones alone and lacks a portion of them. The data hold 300,000 to 400,000 clones, with under 90% observed a single time. The chain recombines TRBV28 with TRBJ2-7, with TRBD2 matching over 12 bases. The TCR originated in a man aged 55 to 70 who had recovered from COVID-19. Sequenced material: PBMCs or T cells enriched from blood (not recorded which). Written as DNA, the CDR3 is TGTGCCAGCAGTTTCTCCGCCACTAGCGGGGGGAATTACGAGCAGTACTTC. This codes for CASSFSATSGGNYEQYF.